The subject of this entry is one TCR beta chain. The antigen is undetermined. Germline CDR1 is LNHDA and CDR2 is SQIVND (reference sequence). The CDR3 sequence is 17 residues long. V gave up 4 bases and J gave up 0 bases, with 16 bases separating them. This record belongs to a study of T cell responses to AZD1222 COVID-19 vaccine. Whole-study results and caveats: Increased Spike-specific TCR breadth and depth were observed after two AZD1222 doses. Spike was spanned by vaccine-associated CD4 TCRs, which were dominant at 160-218 and 743-854. Most donors were white British and more were female, and clonal diversity was possibly underestimated.

The repertoire was sequenced with immunoSEQ multiplex PCR; TCRdb's copy has only in-frame clones and lacks some. Seen here are around 130,000 clones, over 90% observed once, and the top ten hold about 0.86%. The rearrangement joins TRBV19 to TRBJ1-3, with a weak D call TRBD1 (5 bases). Sequencing was performed on peripheral blood, taken on day 0 of AZD1222 vaccination. The receptor was derived from an adult in good health. The CDR3 sequence: CASSKTVGPTSGNTIYF. DNA of the CDR3: TGTGCCAGTAGTAAGACAGTGGGCCCGACCTCTGGAAACACCATATATTTT.